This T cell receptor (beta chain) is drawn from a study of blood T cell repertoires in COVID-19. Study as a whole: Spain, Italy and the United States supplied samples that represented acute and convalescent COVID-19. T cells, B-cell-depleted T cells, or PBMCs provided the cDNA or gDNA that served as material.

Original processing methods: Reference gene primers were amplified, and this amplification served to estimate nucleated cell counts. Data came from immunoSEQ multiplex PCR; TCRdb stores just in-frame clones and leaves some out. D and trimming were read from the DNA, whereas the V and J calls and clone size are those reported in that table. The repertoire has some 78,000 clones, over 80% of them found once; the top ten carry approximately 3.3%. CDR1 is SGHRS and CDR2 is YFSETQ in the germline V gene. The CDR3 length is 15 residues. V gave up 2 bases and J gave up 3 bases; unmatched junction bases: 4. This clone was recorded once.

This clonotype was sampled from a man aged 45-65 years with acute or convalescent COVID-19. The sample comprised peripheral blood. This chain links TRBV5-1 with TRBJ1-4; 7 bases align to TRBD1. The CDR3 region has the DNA TGCGCCAGCAGCTTATACGGGACAGCTAATGAAAAACTGTTTTTT. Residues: CASSLYGTANEKLFF.